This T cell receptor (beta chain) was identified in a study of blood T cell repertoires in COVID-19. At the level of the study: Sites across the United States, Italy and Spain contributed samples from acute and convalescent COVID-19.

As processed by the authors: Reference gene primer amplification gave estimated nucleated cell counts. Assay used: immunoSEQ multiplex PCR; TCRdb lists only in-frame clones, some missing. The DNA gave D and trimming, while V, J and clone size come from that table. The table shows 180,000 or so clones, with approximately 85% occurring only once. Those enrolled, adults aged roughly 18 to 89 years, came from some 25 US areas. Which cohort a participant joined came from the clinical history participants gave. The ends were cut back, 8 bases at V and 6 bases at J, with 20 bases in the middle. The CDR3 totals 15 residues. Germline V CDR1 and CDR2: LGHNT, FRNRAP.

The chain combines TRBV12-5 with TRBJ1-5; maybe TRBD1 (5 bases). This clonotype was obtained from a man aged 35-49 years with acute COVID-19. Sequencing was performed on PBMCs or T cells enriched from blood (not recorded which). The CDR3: CASKPPGGVTQPQHF. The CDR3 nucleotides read TGTGCTAGTAAACCCCCCGGAGGGGTTACTCAGCCCCAGCATTTT.